This T cell receptor beta chain is from a study of cytomegalovirus exposure and HLA in healthy donors (dated 2017 in TCRdb). Background for the entire study: In an earlier analysis of some 550 of the donors, less than 350 Gb of sequence data and 120 million or so unique TCR beta sequences from 150 million to 200 million T cells were reported. Several DR-DQ haplotypes were treated as single units for association and clustering because of strong linkage in the cohort. Every discovery cohort repertoire had been produced on one sequencing platform. In an earlier analysis of roughly 600 of the donors, high-throughput TCR beta sequencing was used to judge whether each TCR beta V gene segment behaved as functional or pseudogenic. To predict cytomegalovirus infection status, the study combined high-throughput TCR immunosequencing, statistical association of individual TCRs with disease status, and machine learning. In addition to the first cohort of around 670 subjects, a separate validation cohort of 120 different subjects was used. Genome-wide SNP genotypes for about three fifths of the roughly 670 donors were used in a later genetic analysis, which treated that subset as a discovery cohort. The T cell repertoires of under 700 subjects were profiled by immunosequencing and related to cytomegalovirus serostatus. The number of donors typed differed by locus, with 629-630 for A, B, C, DRB1 and DQB1, over 500 for DQA1, over 600 for DPA1, and about 450 for DPB1. On average, roughly 250,000 unique TCR beta nucleotide sequences were sequenced per donor among a few hundred genotyped donors of the cohort, with about 17% of those sequences being non-productive. To study patterns of TCR occurrence, a later analysis re-analyzed previously published TCR beta repertoires from hundreds of donors and added high-resolution HLA genotyping. HLA typing included class I and class II loci at four-digit resolution. Donor age, sex, ethnicity and CMV serostatus were compiled together with the repertoire data. The aim of the study was to test whether cataloging public T cell receptors could identify signatures of past pathogen exposure. Rather than drawing on any new phenotypic data, the later analysis identified candidate immune exposures from TCR beta sequences and the way those sequences occurred across donors. Of the 398 genotyped donors, 81% fell in the genetic ancestry cluster associated with self-reported Caucasian donors. Roughly 290 gigabases of sequencing data and 70 million to 100 million unique TCR sequences made up an early release that covered approximately 620 HLA-typed donors. Results and caveats for the whole study, not just this receptor: A later genetic analysis reported fewer N-insertions in productive TCRs among donors in an Asian-associated ancestry cluster than the roughly 620-donor mean. Immune exposure information for the cohort was limited to CMV serostatus. Because counts were too low, seventeen rarely observed V segments, including chromosome 9 orphons, were excluded from the earlier analysis of some 540 of the donors. When HLA alleles, especially DR and DQ, strongly co-occurred, attributing TCR associations to individual alleles was difficult. Broadly in line with IMGT annotations, most TCR beta V segments showed up in productive rearrangements about 87% or about 30% of the time in an earlier analysis of approximately 600 of the donors. It was suggested by the authors that the approach could potentially be generalized to other disease states and immunological phenotypes. Cytomegalovirus status was reported to be diagnosed by the classifier with high specificity and sensitivity in both the original and validation cohorts. In a later analysis, 16,951 TCR beta sequences were associated with specific HLA alleles at a false discovery rate of 0.05. Most TCR sequences were seen in very few donors, while some public TCRs were found in many individuals. The cohort was sequenced for TCR beta chains only, and without alpha or paired-chain data the features that could be detected were limited. A further reported finding was that TCR beta sequences accurately predicted the HLA-A and HLA-B alleles for most subjects in the first cohort. Sequencing depth was assumed to be roughly uniform across donors in the presence/absence analyses, though that assumption may not hold. The 87-base-pair reads could not distinguish some IMGT-functional V segments, including TRBV6-2 and TRBV6-3, so those segments were excluded. In a later analysis, HLA-associated TCR beta chains showed more clonal expansion and lower generation probabilities than non-associated chains that were equally common. HLA typing was unavailable for some donors at each locus, so association tests used only the typed subset. Linkage disequilibrium might explain the correlated functional status among segregating V segments, but an unknown experimental factor could not be ruled out. Three of the identified cytomegalovirus-associated TCR beta chains were confirmed in vitro to be specific for cytomegalovirus antigens. The study gave a list of about 170 TCR beta chains associated with cytomegalovirus. According to a later analysis, parvovirus B19, influenza, CMV and Epstein-Barr virus appeared linked to several top co-occurrence clusters. In a later analysis, TCR association rates were found to vary across HLA loci, with the most associated TCRs seen for DRB1 alleles and the fewest for HLA-C alleles. A later analysis found that most CMV-associated TCR beta chains appeared HLA-restricted, with HLA associations seemingly driven largely by CMV exposure. In a later genetic analysis, a missense DCLRE1C variant was associated with V-gene and J-gene trimming of TCR beta chains, and the association was replicated in an independent cohort. A cluster of highly shared sequence variants was judged likely to represent a technical artifact of the sequencing pipeline.

Of note for this clone: The antigen it recognizes is unknown.

The cohort was made up of 650 to 700 healthy bone marrow donors. Cohort members were all nominally healthy when sampled, although unrecorded immune exposures were likely present. The donor was CMV seronegative and belonged to the group of 350 to 400 seronegative cohort members. A peripheral blood sample was provided by each donor, and peripheral blood mononuclear cells were used for TCR beta sequencing. Genomic DNA extraction from the blood cell samples was performed with the Qiagen DNeasy Blood Extraction Kit. The library was prepared using the immunoSEQ multiplex PCR assay. For the multiplex PCR, a mixture combining 60 forward primers for TCR Vbeta segments and 13 reverse primers for TCR Jbeta segments was used. The CDR3 region of rearranged TCR beta genes was amplified from genomic DNA by a multiplex PCR assay. The amplified TCR beta libraries were sequenced on the Illumina HiSeq System as 87-base-pair reads. The paper's data handling went like this. A later analysis tallied some 79 million unique TCR beta chains across the approximately 670 repertoires, and around 9.9 million of those chains were shared by two or more donors. A nearest-neighbor algorithm error-corrected the raw reads and collapsed the reads into unique sequences, merging closely related sequences to remove PCR and sequencing errors. V, D and J gene segments were assigned by aligning CDR3 sequences to IMGT reference sequences. For a sequence to be retained, a match of at least six nucleotides to both a V gene segment and a J gene segment was required. Rearrangements were called productive when the CDR3 lacked stop codons and stayed in frame with V and J; all others were non-productive. Following IMGT convention, CDR3 was defined as the stretch from the second conserved V-encoded cysteine up to the conserved J-encoded phenylalanine. In an earlier analysis of around 640 of the donors, sequences lacking an unambiguous match to a single V gene segment were excluded. An earlier analysis of several hundred of the donors called V segments functional above 56.7% productive rearrangements and segregating when the between-donor standard deviation exceeded 5%. A statistical classification framework was developed to diagnose cytomegalovirus status using the catalog of TCR beta chain sequences. In a later analysis, TCR nucleotide sequences were compared against IMGT/GENE-DB human TR gene sequences so that V and J genes could be assigned. A later analysis assigned CDR3 sequences and most-parsimonious VDJ recombination scenarios with the TCRdist pipeline. In a later analysis, each TCR beta chain was defined by its CDR3 amino acid sequence together with its V-gene family, and reads lacking a unique V-gene family were excluded. To address suspected cross-contamination and a sequencing artifact, a later analysis removed roughly 580 highly shared, low-generation-probability nucleotide sequences. For each public chain, a later analysis derived a clonal expansion index from normalized ranks of inferred template counts within each repertoire. Generation probabilities in a later analysis came from a VDJ recombination model fitted to out-of-frame rearrangements, and those results were checked against IGoR. A later analysis scored TCR-TCR, TCR-HLA and TCR-CMV co-occurrence with hypergeometric tests, applying a repertoire-size bias correction to TCR pairs. A later analysis estimated false discovery rates by permuting HLA or CMV assignments 20 times. In a later analysis, co-occurring TCRs were grouped using DBSCAN, and TCRdist sequence similarity was added for clustering within HLA-allele-positive subsets. Repertoires with fewer than 30,000 or more than 120,000 public chains were left out of co-occurrence clustering, as were five repertoires with anomalous nucleotide sharing. The immuneACCESS repertoire file appears here via TCRdb, limited to in-frame rearrangements. These files lack a portion of the clones; in checked studies, under half of the deficit traces to unresolved V genes, and the cause of the others is not known. The V and J calls and clone size were taken over from that table, and D and trimming were inferred from the DNA. The sample's own table lists over 110,000 clones. The ten largest clones capture around 0.96% of the sample.

The CDR3 spans 14 residues, from the cysteine through the phenylalanine. Just CDR3 DNA is preserved here, 42 bases in frame from base 1. According to the germline V gene, CDR1 reads MDHEN and CDR2 reads SYDVKM. V is cut back by 5 bases and J by 9 bases, with 4 bases in the junction unmatched. The rearrangement combines TRBV28 with TRBJ1-6; TRBD1 aligns with 10 central bases. The receptor was isolated from a male donor in good health and CMV-seronegative. What was sequenced was PBMCs. The DNA sequence reads TGTGCCAGCAGTGGGACAGGGGTGGGTTCACCCCTCCACTTT. Translated, it reads CASSGTGVGSPLHF.